Each of the 8 T cell receptor beta chains below was sequenced from the same sample in a study of CD8 T cells in ankylosing spondylitis. TCRdb recomputed calls from the 5' RACE reads with MiXCR, one row per CDR3 protein. The table has under 450,000 distinct CDR3 sequences, 20% to 25% seen once; the top ten hold approximately 14%. Sequenced: blood, either unsorted or a sorted T cell fraction (not recorded which). These receptors were obtained from a male donor with ankylosing spondylitis or in good health (not recorded which).

The chain links TRBV27 to TRBJ1-5, with 10 bases identical to TRBD1. The CDR3 length is 15 residues. Germline-derived CDR1 and CDR2 are MNHEY and SMNVEV (reference sequence). Germline trimming cut 6 bases from V and 12 bases from J; bases unmatched to any gene: 14. The DNA for the CDR3 is TGTGCCAGCAGCAGTACCGGGACAGGGGATGAGGACCAGCATTTT. This sequence encodes CASSSTGTGDEDQHF.

The chain links TRBV29-1 to TRBJ2-1, with TRBD2 matching over 7 bases. Germline V gene lookup returns CDR1 SQVTM and CDR2 ANQGSEA. This CDR3 region has 15 residues. J lost 4 bases, V lost 6 bases, and 12 bases had no gene match. For the CDR3, the DNA is TGCAGCGTCTTGATAATAAGGCGGGGGTACAATGAGCAGTTCTTC. As protein: CSVLIIRRGYNEQFF.

The chain joins TRBV15 to TRBJ1-1; D is unresolved. CDR3 size: 14 residues. Germline values: CDR1 LNHNV, CDR2 YYDKDF (reference sequence). The V end lost 1 base, the J end lost 1 base, and 7 bases lay between the germline ends. CDR3 region: CATSRVRGNTEAFF. The CDR3 DNA is TGTGCCACCAGCAGAGTACGGGGGAACACTGAAGCTTTCTTT.

The chain joins TRBV20-1 to TRBJ1-6; 12 nucleotides align to TRBD1. CDR1 and CDR2 from the germline V gene are DFQATT and SNEGSKA (reference sequence). Losses at the gene ends were 6 bases for V and 9 bases for J; bases not matched to a gene: 12. The CDR3 has 16 amino acids. In nucleotides, the CDR3 is TGCAGTGCACAACATACGGGACAGGGGGCAGCTTCACCCCTCCACTTT. It yields the protein CSAQHTGQGAASPLHF.

In this sample, this clonotype turned up a few times. The chain uses TRBV4-1 and TRBJ2-5; no reliable D call. Germline CDR1 reads MGHRA; CDR2 reads YSYEKL. This CDR3 contains 12 residues. The V and J ends lost 0 bases and 5 bases respectively, with 4 bases between them. CDR3 protein: CASSQDTETQYF. DNA for the CDR3: TGCGCCAGCAGCCAAGATACCGAGACCCAGTACTTC.

This clonotype has ten or more counts. J is TRBJ1-5 and V is TRBV7-2, with TRBD1 as a possible D gene (6 bases). In germline, CDR1 is SGHTA, CDR2 FQGNSA. The CDR3 is 15 amino acids. V lost 6 bases and J lost 0, with 12 bases in between. The CDR3 DNA follows: TGTGCCAGCAGAGCAGGGGATTATAGCAATCAGCCCCAGCATTTT. Protein product: CASRAGDYSNQPQHF.

V is TRBV6-5 and J is TRBJ2-3, with unresolved D. Trimming took 4 bases from V and 2 from J, leaving 10 bases between them. This CDR3 has 14 residues. Looked up from germline, CDR1 is MNHEY and CDR2 is SVGAGI. The CDR3 region is CASSWEQPTDTQYF. CDR3 nucleotide sequence: TGTGCCAGCAGTTGGGAACAGCCCACAGATACGCAGTATTTT.

The CDR3 reads CASRTGIAYEQYF. The CDR3 DNA reads as TGTGCCAGCAGGACAGGAATCGCCTACGAGCAGTACTTC. The V gene is TRBV27, the J gene TRBJ2-7; tentatively, D is TRBD1 (6 bases). The CDR3 loop spans 13 amino acids. V was cut by 6 bases and J by 2 bases, with 11 bases left in between. CDR1 MNHEY and CDR2 SMNVEV come from the germline V gene (reference sequence).